The 12 T cell receptor beta chains given below trace back to one sample, sequenced in a study of vaccination and CD4 T cells after COVID-19. Which antigens these TCRs recognize remains unknown. Treatment noted: approximately nine-day PBMC culture with coronavirus spike peptide pools or control peptides (ViraFEST assay). Collection of the unexposed donor's CD4+ T cells took place before the COVID-19 pandemic (2011-2018). The Oncomine TCR Beta short-read assay was applied to DNA of cultured CD4+ T cells. TCRdb re-called the PCR reads with MiXCR, one entry per CDR3 protein. This sample yields about 5,700 distinct CDR3 sequences, of which approximately 35% are seen a single time; just under 35% belongs to the top ten. The source material was CD4+ T cells from blood, cultured in vitro. The receptors were gathered from a human donor in good health.

The chain carries TRBV29-1 and TRBJ2-7, with 9 bases fitting TRBD2. CDR3 length: 13 amino acids. The germline V gene has CDR1 SQVTM and CDR2 ANQGSEA. V gave up 4 bases and J gave up 1 base; unmatched junction bases: 2. The DNA of the CDR3 is TGCAGCGTTGGACTAGCGGTTTCCTACGAGCAGTACTTC. As protein: CSVGLAVSYEQYF.

The genes are TRBV6-1 and TRBJ1-6; no definite D call. The CDR3 is 14 residues long. CDR1 is MNHNS and CDR2 is SASEGT in the germline V gene. The V end was cut by 3 bases, the J end by 8 bases, with 11 bases between. CDR3 bases: TGTGCCAGCAGTGAGTTTCAAAGCCATTCACCCCTCCACTTT. Translated, it gives CASSEFQSHSPLHF.

The chain is built from TRBV5-1 and TRBJ1-1, with 7 positions matching TRBD1. Germline V gene sequence: CDR1 SGHRS, CDR2 YFSETQ. The ends lost 4 bases at V and 4 bases at J; junction bases unmatched: 13. This CDR3 is 16 amino acids long. CDR3 region: CASSPQRGRVPTEAFF. CDR3 nucleotides: TGCGCCAGCAGCCCCCAAAGGGGGCGGGTTCCCACTGAAGCTTTCTTT.

The chain carries TRBV30 and TRBJ2-3; 7 bases map to TRBD1. The J segment lost 2 bases and the V segment lost 3 bases, leaving 2 bases of the junction unmatched. Per germline, CDR1 GTSNPN and CDR2 SVGIG (reference sequence). The CDR3 has 13 residues. This chain's CDR3 is CAWRGQLTDTQYF. The CDR3 DNA follows: TGTGCCTGGAGGGGACAGCTCACAGATACGCAGTATTTT. Variable domain in full (rest from reference TRBV30 and TRBJ2-3): SQTIHQWPATLVQPVGSPLSLECTVEGTSNPNLYWYRQAAGRGLQLLFYSVGIGQISSEVPQNLSASRPQDRQFILSSKKLLLSDSGFYLCAWRGQLTDTQYFGPGTRLTVL.

The chain joins TRBV28 to TRBJ2-2; perhaps TRBD1 as D (5 bases). CDR3 length: 13 amino acids. V was pared by 6 bases and J by 3 bases, with 8 bases between. Germline CDR1 is MDHEN and CDR2 is SYDVKM. This chain's CDR3 is CASSPGYTGELFF. The CDR3 DNA sequence: TGTGCCAGCAGCCCAGGGTACACCGGGGAGCTGTTTTTT.

This clonotype has only a few counts. The genes are TRBV20-1 and TRBJ2-7; the D gene could be TRBD1 or TRBD2 (5 bases each). The CDR3 sequence is 12 residues long. CDR1 is DFQATT, CDR2 SNEGSKA, per germline (reference sequence). Trimming took 0 bases from V and 7 from J, leaving 10 bases between them. The CDR3 nucleotides read TGCAGTGCTAGAGACCGGGACCTAGAGCAGTACTTC. Amino acid sequence: CSARDRDLEQYF.

V usage is TRBV10-2 and J usage is TRBJ1-2; D not certain. This CDR3 has 12 amino acids. The germline gives CDR1 WSHSY, CDR2 SAAADI. Trimming removed 1 base at V and 4 bases at J, with 4 bases between. CDR3 sequence reads: CASSELGYGYTF. The DNA of the CDR3 is TGCGCCAGCAGTGAGTTGGGCTATGGCTACACCTTC.

The gene calls are TRBV6-1 and TRBJ2-3; D remains ambiguous. This CDR3 region has 15 residues. Germline loops: CDR1 MNHNS, CDR2 SASEGT. The germline V and J ends were trimmed by 0 bases and 4 bases, with 11 bases remaining between them. CDR3 sequence: CASSEARWYPDTQYF. In DNA form, the CDR3 reads TGTGCCAGCAGTGAAGCGCGCTGGTACCCAGATACGCAGTATTTT.

V gene TRBV20-1 combines with J gene TRBJ2-3, with D unresolved. The germline gives CDR1 DFQATT, CDR2 SNEGSKA (reference sequence). This CDR3 is built from 15 residues. V was cut by 6 bases and J by 2 bases, with 18 bases left in between. CDR3 protein: CSAEPLVRNTDTQYF. The CDR3 bases are TGCAGTGCAGAACCTTTGGTCAGGAACACAGATACGCAGTATTTT.

This clonotype was observed a handful of times. V gene TRBV5-5 combines with J gene TRBJ1-5; D is undetermined. This CDR3 region has 14 residues. Germline CDR1 SGHKS, CDR2 YYEKEE (reference sequence). Trimming took 6 bases from V and 1 from J, leaving 11 bases between them. In DNA, the CDR3 is TGTGCCAGCAACCTGGTAGTCAGCAATCAGCCCCAGCATTTT. Residues: CASNLVVSNQPQHF.

This clonotype came up a few times. The chain joins TRBV20-1 to TRBJ1-1; 8 bases map to TRBD1. This CDR3 comprises 10 residues. The J segment lost 10 bases and the V segment lost 5 bases, leaving 3 bases of the junction unmatched. Germline CDR1 DFQATT, CDR2 SNEGSKA (reference sequence). For the CDR3, the DNA is TGCAGTGCTTCACAGGGGGGAGCTTTCTTT. It translates to CSASQGGAFF.

The chain joins TRBV20-1 to TRBJ2-3, with D tentatively TRBD1 (6 bases). The germline V gene has CDR1 DFQATT and CDR2 SNEGSKA (reference sequence). The V and J ends lost 1 base and 0 bases respectively, with 8 bases between them. The CDR3 runs to 14 residues. CDR3 amino acids: CSARVGGSTDTQYF. CDR3 sequence (DNA): TGCAGTGCTAGAGTAGGGGGAAGCACAGATACGCAGTATTTT.